Following are 4 T cell receptor beta chains from one sample sequenced in a study of T-cell reconstitution after alpha-beta-depleted transplantation in children. Unique molecular identifiers were incorporated during preparation of the TCRbeta library. TCRdb processed the PCR reads anew with MiXCR; each CDR3 protein has one entry. The sample carries some 550,000 distinct CDR3 sequences, 23% recorded once. This material consisted of PBMCs, mostly from graft donor cells, taken 360 days after TCRalphabeta/CD19-depleted stem cell transplant. The origin of the receptors is a boy less than two years old who had a stem cell transplant for acute myeloid leukemia, so the T cells may come from the graft donor.

A few counts support this clonotype. The V call is TRBV7-2, the J call TRBJ1-5; D call uncertain. V gave up 0 bases and J gave up 7 bases, with 7 bases separating them. CDR3 size: 13 residues. The germline gives CDR1 SGHTA, CDR2 FQGNSA. The CDR3 region has the DNA TGTGCCAGCAGCTTAGCCCCGAAGCAGCCCCAGCATTTT. Translation: CASSLAPKQPQHF. Full variable domain (rest looked up from reference TRBV7-2 and TRBJ1-5): GAGVSQSPSNKVTEKGKDVELRCDPISGHTALYWYRQSLGQGLEFLIYFQGNSAPDKSGLPSDRFSAERTGGSVSTLTIQRTQQEDSAVYLCASSLAPKQPQHFGDGTRLSIL.

This clonotype has a single count. This chain joins TRBV6-2 or TRBV6-3 and TRBJ2-1; 11 nucleotides match TRBD2. This CDR3 is 15 amino acids long. V was pared by 7 bases and J by 8 bases, with 10 bases of the junction left unmatched. Germline loops: CDR1 MNHEY, CDR2 SVGEGT. CDR3 nucleotides: TGTGCCAGCACCTTTCTAGCGGGGGGTATGTATGAGCAGTTCTTC. Translation: CASTFLAGGMYEQFF.

The J gene is TRBJ1-4, the V gene TRBV6-1, with D possibly matching TRBD1 (5 bases). This CDR3 comprises 14 residues. Germline V gene data show CDR1 as MNHNS and CDR2 as SASEGT. Trimming shortened V by 6 bases and J by 8 bases, and 16 bases separated the two germline ends. The CDR3 is CASRAQGRGEKLFF. The CDR3 nucleotides read TGTGCCAGCAGGGCGCAGGGCCGGGGAGAAAAACTGTTTTTT.

This clonotype was recorded many times. The chain joins TRBV20-1 to TRBJ2-7; 12 nucleotides agree with TRBD1. V trimming: 1 base; J trimming: 12 bases; junction bases outside the gene matches: 10. The CDR3 is 14 residues long. Germline V gene data show CDR1 as DFQATT and CDR2 as SNEGSKA (reference sequence). In DNA form, the CDR3 reads TGCAGTGCTAGAGGGGACAGGGGGCTCTACCCCCCGTACGTC. Translation: CSARGDRGLYPPYV.